These 26 T cell receptor beta chains were all obtained from the same sample, sequenced in a study of T-cell memory formation after mild COVID-19. TCRdb recomputed calls from the 5' RACE reads with MiXCR, one row per CDR3 protein. Of over 350,000 distinct CDR3 sequences in the sample, approximately 24% were seen once. The specimen sequenced was PBMCs or a T cell subset sorted from them (not recorded which). These receptor sequences come from an adult woman who had mild COVID-19 (a few samples of this study predate the infection). Cell type and time point are not known.

The table lists this clonotype with a few counts. The chain joins TRBV23-1 to TRBJ2-5; 8 bases agree with TRBD1. TRBV23-1 is noted as an ORF with a role that remains uncertain. The ends lost 7 bases at V and 1 base at J; junction bases unmatched: 5. CDR3 length: 14 residues. The CDR3 protein is CASISTGAQETQYF. The CDR3 DNA follows: TGCGCCAGCATATCGACAGGGGCCCAAGAGACCCAGTACTTC.

This clonotype has only a few counts. J is TRBJ2-2 and V is TRBV6-6, with 7 positions matching TRBD2. Per germline, CDR1 MNHNY and CDR2 SVGAGI (reference sequence). The CDR3 extends over 17 amino acids. The ends lost 0 bases at V and 1 base at J; junction bases unmatched: 5. CDR3 amino acids: CASSYSSGGRNTGELFF. CDR3 sequence (DNA): TGTGCCAGCAGTTACTCTTCGGGGGGAAGGAACACCGGGGAGCTGTTTTTT.

This clonotype has more than one count but fewer than ten. J is TRBJ2-1 and V is TRBV6-5, with 8 positions matching TRBD2. V lost 7 bases and J lost 8; bases outside the gene matches: 7. This CDR3 has 13 residues. Looked up from germline, CDR1 is MNHEY and CDR2 is SVGAGI. CDR3 in DNA: TGTGCCAGCATCGCTCGGGGGGGTTATGAGCAGTTCTTC. It encodes CASIARGGYEQFF.

This chain uses TRBV15 with TRBJ1-1; 10 nucleotides agree with TRBD1. The CDR3 has 14 amino acids. Trimming took 8 bases from V and 3 from J; bases not matched to a gene: 6. The V gene's germline CDR1 is LNHNV and CDR2 YYDKDF (reference sequence). The chain's CDR3 is CATGQGGGYTEAFF. Written as DNA, the CDR3 is TGTGCCACCGGACAGGGGGGCGGATACACTGAAGCTTTCTTT. The full variable domain, in which reference TRBV15 and TRBJ1-1 provide the parts outside the CDR3, is DAMVIQNPRYQVTQFGKPVTLSCSQTLNHNVMYWYQQKSSQAPKLLFHYYDKDFNNEADTPDNFQSRRPNTSFCFLDIRSPGLGDTAMYLCATGQGGGYTEAFFGQGTRLTVV.

The chain employs TRBV29-1 and TRBJ1-2; D is unresolved. V dropped 4 bases and J dropped 8 bases, with 17 bases sitting between them. The germline gives CDR1 SQVTM, CDR2 ANQGSEA. This CDR3 contains 13 residues. CDR3 bases: TGCAGCGTTGCCCGGGGTCTTCTAGGAGGCTACACCTTC. Translated: CSVARGLLGGYTF.

The V and J genes are TRBV7-9 and TRBJ1-2, with TRBD1 matching over 7 bases. Germline-derived CDR1 and CDR2 are SEHNR and FQNEAQ (reference sequence). V lost 1 base, J lost 10 bases, and 9 bases stayed unmatched. The CDR3 contains 14 residues. CDR3 sequence reads: CASSLGQGEALYTF. The CDR3, as DNA: TGTGCCAGCAGCTTAGGACAGGGAGAGGCCCTCTACACCTTC.

The genes are TRBV4-3 and TRBJ2-1; a possible D gene is TRBD1 (5 bases). The germline V gene encodes CDR1 LGHNA and CDR2 YSLEER. This CDR3 is built from 17 residues. V lost 0 bases and J 3 bases, leaving 15 bases between the germline ends. CDR3 region: CASSQEGRGASYNEQFF. The CDR3 nucleotides are TGCGCCAGCAGCCAAGAAGGAAGGGGCGCCAGCTACAATGAGCAGTTCTTC.

CDR3 sequence (DNA): TGTGCCAGCAGTCCGGGCGGGGGACTAGCGGGGAGAGGTGAGCAGTTCTTC. Protein product: CASSPGGGLAGRGEQFF. This chain connects TRBV6-6 to TRBJ2-1, with 13 positions matching TRBD2. This CDR3 is built from 17 residues. Trimming cost V 5 bases and J 9 bases; bases outside gene matches: 13. The germline V gene encodes CDR1 MNHNY and CDR2 SVGAGI (reference sequence).

The chain is built from TRBV20-1 and TRBJ2-1, with 9 positions matching TRBD1. V lost 6 bases, J lost 0 bases, and 18 bases stayed unmatched. The CDR3 contains 19 residues. Germline CDR1 DFQATT, CDR2 SNEGSKA (reference sequence). The CDR3 sequence is CSALTPGQGRRGSYNEQFF. CDR3 DNA sequence: TGCAGTGCGTTGACTCCGGGACAGGGCAGGAGAGGCTCCTACAATGAGCAGTTCTTC.

This sequence joins TRBV7-2 and TRBJ1-5; D gene unclear. This CDR3 contains 15 residues. V was trimmed by 2 bases and J by 0 bases, leaving 8 bases between them. Germline lookup yields CDR1 SGHTA and CDR2 FQGNSA. The chain's CDR3 is CASSLSVNSNQPQHF. The CDR3 DNA is TGTGCCAGCAGCTTATCGGTCAATAGCAATCAGCCCCAGCATTTT.

This sequence joins TRBV6-5 and TRBJ2-3; 7 nucleotides align to TRBD2. The CDR3 sequence is 14 residues long. With V trimmed by 1 base and J by 6 bases, 4 bases remained unmatched. Germline-derived CDR1 and CDR2 are MNHEY and SVGAGI. The CDR3: CASSYLRGFDTQYF. Written as DNA, the CDR3 is TGTGCCAGCAGTTACTTGCGGGGGTTCGATACGCAGTATTTT.

This clonotype has more than one count but fewer than ten. This sequence joins TRBV5-1 and TRBJ1-1; 11 bases are a match to TRBD1. With 4 bases clipped from V and 5 bases from J, the junction kept 16 bases outside the gene matches. The CDR3 runs 18 residues. The germline V gene encodes CDR1 SGHRS and CDR2 YFSETQ. The CDR3 nucleotides are TGCGCCAGCAGCCACTCGGACAGGGGGCTTTGGAGGGGAACTGAAGCTTTCTTT. Residues: CASSHSDRGLWRGTEAFF. The full variable domain, rest sourced from reference TRBV5-1 and TRBJ1-1, is KAGVTQTPRYLIKTRGQQVTLSCSPISGHRSVSWYQQTPGQGLQFLFEYFSETQRNKGNFPGRFSGRQFSNSRSEMNVSTLELGDSALYLCASSHSDRGLWRGTEAFFGQGTRLTVV.

The chain is built from TRBV5-6 and TRBJ1-2; D ambiguous. This CDR3 region has 13 residues. Trimming pared 0 bases from V and 8 bases from J, leaving 11 bases between. Germline CDR1 SGHDT, CDR2 YYEEEE. CDR3 in DNA: TGTGCCAGCAGCTTGGGAAAGGCAGGAGGCTACACCTTC. Protein sequence: CASSLGKAGGYTF.

The rearrangement joins TRBV20-1 to TRBJ2-7; no definite D call. V was pared by 5 bases and J by 1 base, with 9 bases between. The CDR3 extends over 12 amino acids. Per the germline V gene, CDR1 is DFQATT and CDR2 is SNEGSKA (reference sequence). The chain's CDR3 is CSAADISYEQYF. The CDR3 DNA follows: TGCAGTGCTGCCGATATTTCCTACGAGCAGTACTTC.

This sequence joins TRBV7-2 and TRBJ2-1, with TRBD1 as a possible D gene (6 bases). Germline V gene lookup returns CDR1 SGHTA and CDR2 FQGNSA. This CDR3 contains 17 residues. Trimming left V 2 bases short and J 6 bases short, with 20 bases between. CDR3 loop: CASSLQIGTRHLNEQFF. For the CDR3, the DNA is TGTGCCAGCAGCTTACAAATCGGGACAAGACATCTCAATGAGCAGTTCTTC.

This clonotype has a handful of counts. The chain uses TRBV5-1 and TRBJ2-3; 7 bases match TRBD1. Per germline, CDR1 SGHRS and CDR2 YFSETQ. This CDR3 is built from 15 residues. J lost 3 bases, V lost 5 bases, and 9 bases had no gene match. For the CDR3, the DNA is TGCGCCAGCAGGGTAGGGGGCCCCGGGACAGATACGCAGTATTTT. Protein product: CASRVGGPGTDTQYF.

This clonotype was counted a single time. The chain is built from TRBV4-3 and TRBJ2-3; D assignment may be TRBD1 or TRBD2 (5 bases each). Germline CDR1 and CDR2: LGHNA and YSLEER. This CDR3 has 15 amino acids. V lost 2 bases to trimming and J lost 1 base, with 10 bases between them. The CDR3 nucleotides are TGCGCCAGCAGCCAACGGGTGGGGGGCACAGATACGCAGTATTTT. Amino acid sequence: CASSQRVGGTDTQYF.

J is TRBJ2-1 and V is TRBV7-9; D is unresolved. CDR1 is SEHNR, CDR2 FQNEAQ, per germline (reference sequence). The CDR3 consists of 15 residues. V gave up 3 bases and J gave up 0 bases, with 9 bases separating them. The CDR3 spells CASSLLTGSYNEQFF. For the CDR3, the DNA is TGTGCCAGCAGCTTGCTTACGGGCTCCTACAATGAGCAGTTCTTC.

The V gene is TRBV20-1, the J gene TRBJ2-3; 7 nucleotides agree with TRBD2. The V gene end was trimmed by 1 base and the J gene end by 2 bases; junction bases not matched to a gene: 3. This CDR3 comprises 14 residues. Germline values: CDR1 DFQATT, CDR2 SNEGSKA (reference sequence). CDR3 sequence: CSARGGGLTDTQYF. DNA of the CDR3: TGCAGTGCTAGAGGCGGGGGACTCACAGATACGCAGTATTTT.

This clonotype was observed a handful of times. The rearrangement links TRBV11-2 to TRBJ2-1, with 8 bases that match TRBD2. Looked up from germline, CDR1 is SGHAT and CDR2 is FQNNGV. The ends lost 0 bases at V and 8 bases at J; junction bases unmatched: 6. There are 15 residues in the CDR3. The CDR3 reads CASSLDGGGHDEQFF. Written as DNA, the CDR3 is TGTGCCAGCAGCTTAGATGGCGGGGGGCACGATGAGCAGTTCTTC.

The J gene is TRBJ1-2, the V gene TRBV7-9; possibly TRBD1 for D (6 bases). The CDR3 has 16 amino acids. V was shortened by 3 bases and J by 2 bases, with 16 bases between the two germline ends. The V gene's germline CDR1 is SEHNR and CDR2 FQNEAQ (reference sequence). As DNA, the CDR3 is TGTGCCAGCAGCTTGCAACAGGGAGGTCGGAACTATGGCTACACCTTC. Translated: CASSLQQGGRNYGYTF.

The V call is TRBV4-1, the J call TRBJ2-7; no clear D. CDR3 size: 13 residues. V lost 5 bases and J 1 base, leaving 9 bases between the germline ends. Per the germline V gene, CDR1 is MGHRA and CDR2 is YSYEKL. The CDR3 coding sequence is TGCGCCAGCAGCAGCATGCCGTCCTACGAGCAGTACTTC. This gives the protein CASSSMPSYEQYF.

The chain joins TRBV7-8 to TRBJ2-1; the D gene is possibly TRBD2 (6 bases). V was shortened by 2 bases and J by 6 bases, with 14 bases between the two germline ends. Germline V gene data show CDR1 as SGHVS and CDR2 as FQNEAQ. The CDR3 has 15 amino acids. CDR3 bases: TGTGCCAGCAGCTTATCTTCCGGCGGGGCCAATGAGCAGTTCTTC. This gives the protein CASSLSSGGANEQFF.

This chain uses TRBV7-8 with TRBJ2-7, with a weak D call TRBD2 (5 bases). CDR1 is SGHVS and CDR2 is FQNEAQ in the germline V gene. The CDR3 spans 17 residues. The V gene lost 5 bases and the J gene lost 6 bases, with 26 bases spanning the gap. This CDR3 is CASSPPRASRPSGEQYF. In DNA, the CDR3 is TGTGCCAGCAGCCCCCCTCGGGCTAGCCGGCCGTCGGGCGAGCAGTACTTC.

The rearrangement links TRBV20-1 to TRBJ2-3; the match to TRBD2 covers 8 bases. The CDR3 extends over 14 amino acids. V lost 0 bases, J lost 5 bases, and 4 bases stayed unmatched. Germline values: CDR1 DFQATT, CDR2 SNEGSKA (reference sequence). CDR3 nucleotide sequence: TGCAGTGCTAGAGATCGTCGGGGGGGAGATACGCAGTATTTT. Translating it yields CSARDRRGGDTQYF.

There are a few counts of this clonotype. This chain links TRBV7-9 with TRBJ2-7; possible D gene TRBD2, 5 bases. The V and J ends lost 1 base and 2 bases respectively, with 6 bases between them. CDR1 is SEHNR, CDR2 FQNEAQ, per germline (reference sequence). The CDR3 is 13 amino acids. CDR3 sequence reads: CASSLELAYEQYF. CDR3 sequence (DNA): TGTGCCAGCAGCTTAGAACTAGCCTACGAGCAGTACTTC.